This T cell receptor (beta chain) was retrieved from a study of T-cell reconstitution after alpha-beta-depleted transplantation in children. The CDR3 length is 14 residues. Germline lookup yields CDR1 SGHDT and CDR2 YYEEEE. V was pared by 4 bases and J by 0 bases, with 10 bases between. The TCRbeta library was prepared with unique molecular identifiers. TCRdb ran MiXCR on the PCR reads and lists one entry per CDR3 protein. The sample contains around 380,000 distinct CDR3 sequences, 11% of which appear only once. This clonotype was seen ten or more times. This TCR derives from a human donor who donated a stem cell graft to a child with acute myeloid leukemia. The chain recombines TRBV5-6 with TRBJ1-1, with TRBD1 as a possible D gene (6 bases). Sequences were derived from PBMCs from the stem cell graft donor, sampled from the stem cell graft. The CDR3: CASSKDRMNTEAFF. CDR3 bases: TGTGCCAGCAGCAAGGACAGAATGAACACTGAAGCTTTCTTT. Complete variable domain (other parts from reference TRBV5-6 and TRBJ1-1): DAGVTQSPTHLIKTRGQQVTLRCSPKSGHDTVSWYQQALGQGPQFIFQYYEEEERQRGNFPDRFSGHQFPNYSSELNVNALLLGDSALYLCASSKDRMNTEAFFGQGTRLTVV.